The next 16 T cell receptor beta chains were all read from a single sample in a study of graft-versus-host responses after intestinal transplantation. Data came from immunoSEQ multiplex PCR; TCRdb stores just in-frame clones and leaves some out. The sample consists of fewer than 11,000 clones, 85% to 95% of them appearing once. The specimen comprised PBMCs, sampled almost 70 days after transplant. These receptor sequences come from a human patient who received an intestinal transplant, so some T cells may come from the graft donor.

V gene TRBV4-2 combines with J gene TRBJ2-7, with 8 bases aligning to TRBD2. V shed 1 base, J shed 2 bases, and the junction held 10 bases outside the gene matches. The CDR3 is 17 residues long. Germline V gene lookup returns CDR1 LGHNA and CDR2 YNFKEQ. CDR3 nucleotides: TGTGCCAGCAGCCAAGGGACACTAGCGGCTAACCCCTACGAGCAGTACTTC. This translates into CASSQGTLAANPYEQYF.

This clone has a single count. The genes are TRBV27 and TRBJ1-5; no reliable D call. CDR1 is MNHEY and CDR2 is SMNVEV in the germline V gene (reference sequence). Trimming pared 2 bases from V and 2 bases from J, leaving 7 bases between. The length of the CDR3 is 14 residues. CDR3 protein: CASSLDFGNQPQHF. The DNA of the CDR3 is TGTGCCAGCAGTTTAGATTTTGGCAATCAGCCCCAGCATTTT.

V is TRBV4-3 and J is TRBJ1-5; D call uncertain. Looked up from germline, CDR1 is LGHNA and CDR2 is YSLEER. The CDR3 contains 15 residues. The V end was cut by 0 bases, the J end by 9 bases, with 15 bases between. The CDR3 DNA reads as TGCGCCAGCAGCCAAGATGGGAGTTCCCGTTGGCCCCAGCATTTT. This translates into CASSQDGSSRWPQHF.

The chain couples TRBV7-6 to TRBJ2-7, with 13 bases that match TRBD2. Germline V gene sequence: CDR1 SGHVS, CDR2 FNYEAQ. This CDR3 has 18 amino acids. The V and J ends lost 3 bases and 4 bases, in that order; junction bases with no gene match: 12. The CDR3 is CASSFRTSGSLAGYEQYF. The CDR3 DNA is TGTGCCAGCAGCTTCCGGACTAGCGGGAGCCTCGCCGGGTACGAGCAGTACTTC.

Concerning this clone: The same CDR3 also results from other DNA sequences found in this sample. The V call is TRBV29-1, the J call TRBJ1-2, with a possible D match to TRBD1 (5 bases). Germline assignment: CDR1 SQVTM and CDR2 ANQGSEA. The CDR3 has 13 residues. The V end was cut by 4 bases, the J end by 2 bases, with 11 bases between. CDR3 in DNA: TGCAGCGTTGGCTTAGACAGAAACTATGGCTACACCTTC. It specifies CSVGLDRNYGYTF.

The V and J genes are TRBV19 and TRBJ1-1; D remains unclear. The CDR3 has 12 amino acids. The germline CDR1 and CDR2 sequences are LNHDA and SQIVND (reference sequence). Trimming stripped 3 bases from V and 1 base from J, with 3 bases between. CDR3 in DNA: TGTGCCAGTAGTATCGGGAACACTGAAGCTTTCTTT. Translation: CASSIGNTEAFF.

The chain links TRBV27 to TRBJ1-1; TRBD1 aligns across 8 bases. The junction had 12 bases not matched to a gene; V was cut back by 7 bases and J by 2 bases. Per the germline V gene, CDR1 is MNHEY and CDR2 is SMNVEV (reference sequence). The length of the CDR3 is 16 residues. DNA of the CDR3: TGTGCCAGCAAAGATTGGACAGGGAAGGTAAACACTGAAGCTTTCTTT. This gives the protein CASKDWTGKVNTEAFF.

The V and J genes are TRBV28 and TRBJ1-1; D is undetermined. The germline V and J ends were trimmed by 3 bases and 1 base, with 6 bases remaining between them. The CDR3 has 13 amino acids. From germline, CDR1 is MDHEN and CDR2 SYDVKM. The CDR3 sequence: CASSFSRNTEAFF. The CDR3 DNA reads as TGTGCCAGCAGTTTTTCTAGGAACACTGAAGCTTTCTTT.

This rearrangement joins TRBV19 to TRBJ2-2; TRBD2 aligns across 10 bases. Germline assignment: CDR1 LNHDA and CDR2 SQIVND (reference sequence). The CDR3 has 16 amino acids. V gave up 4 bases and J gave up 4 bases; unmatched junction bases: 6. In DNA, the CDR3 is TGTGCCAGTAGTACGCTAGCGGGAGTTCGCACCGGGGAGCTGTTTTTT. This gives the protein CASSTLAGVRTGELFF.

There are a few counts of this clone. The chain recombines TRBV6-9 with TRBJ1-3; tentative D call: TRBD1 (5 bases). The V gene's germline CDR1 is MNHGY and CDR2 SVAAGI. This CDR3 region has 15 residues. Trimming stripped 3 bases from V and 1 base from J, with 10 bases between. The CDR3 region is CASSYGASSGNTIYF. The CDR3 bases are TGTGCCAGCAGTTACGGGGCATCGTCTGGAAACACCATATATTTT.

V usage is TRBV28 and J usage is TRBJ1-6, with D tentatively TRBD1 (5 bases). With 5 bases removed from V and 7 bases from J, the gap between germline ends came to 12 bases. Germline CDR1 and CDR2: MDHEN and SYDVKM. The CDR3 is made up of 14 amino acids. The CDR3 nucleotides are TGTGCCAGCAGTCCAGGGTCACAGAATTCACCCCTCCACTTT. Protein product: CASSPGSQNSPLHF.

The chain couples TRBV6-6 to TRBJ1-1; 8 nucleotides line up with TRBD1. V lost 6 bases to trimming and J lost 6 bases; unmatched junction nucleotides: 12. This CDR3 is 15 amino acids long. CDR1 and CDR2 (germline): MNHNY, SVGAGI (reference sequence). DNA for the CDR3: TGTGCCAGCAGACAGAATCAGGGGGCCCCGCCTGAAGCTTTCTTT. As protein: CASRQNQGAPPEAFF.

V usage is TRBV6-6 and J usage is TRBJ1-5; D perhaps matches TRBD1 (5 bases). Germline-derived CDR1 and CDR2 are MNHNY and SVGAGI (reference sequence). V shed 2 bases and J shed 4 bases, with 6 bases lying between them. The CDR3 covers 13 residues. In DNA form, the CDR3 reads TGTGCCAGCAGTTACGGGGGTAATCAGCCCCAGCATTTT. Protein sequence: CASSYGGNQPQHF.

The rearrangement joins TRBV9 to TRBJ2-7, with D maybe TRBD2 (6 bases). The CDR3 sequence is 15 residues long. The germline gives CDR1 SGDLS, CDR2 YYNGEE. V dropped 0 bases and J dropped 2 bases, with 12 bases sitting between them. The CDR3 DNA reads TGTGCCAGCAGCGTAGCCCTAGCGCCCGCCTACGAGCAGTACTTC. Translation: CASSVALAPAYEQYF. Full variable domain (rest looked up from reference TRBV9 and TRBJ2-7): DSGVTQTPKHLITATGQRVTLRCSPRSGDLSVYWYQQSLDQGLQFLIQYYNGEERAKGNILERFSAQQFPDLHSELNLSSLELGDSALYFCASSVALAPAYEQYFGPGTRLTVT.

V usage is TRBV28 and J usage is TRBJ2-5; tentative D call: TRBD2 (6 bases). Germline V gene data show CDR1 as MDHEN and CDR2 as SYDVKM. V lost 6 bases and J lost 7, with 21 bases in between. The CDR3 covers 15 residues. DNA for the CDR3: TGTGCCAGCAGCCCCCTGACCACCTGGGAGGCGACCCAGTACTTC. Encoded protein: CASSPLTTWEATQYF.

CDR3 loop: CASSRGYNSPLHF. CDR3 DNA sequence: TGTGCCAGCAGTCGGGGTTATAATTCACCCCTCCACTTT. The rearrangement links TRBV27 to TRBJ1-6; D is undetermined. V shed 5 bases and J shed 4 bases, with 6 bases lying between them. CDR1 and CDR2 (germline): MNHEY, SMNVEV (reference sequence). The CDR3 totals 13 residues.